These T cell receptor beta chains were read from a single sample in a study of patients with pleural tuberculosis. TCRdb processed the reads anew with MiXCR; each CDR3 protein has one entry. Of around 49,000 distinct CDR3 sequences listed, less than 9.5% were seen once; the top ten hold roughly 15%. These receptor sequences come from a human donor with pleural tuberculosis. The CDR3 runs from the conserved cysteine through the conserved F or W. A D gene is named only where the DNA matches it firmly.

CDR3 protein	V gene	J gene	D gene
CASSSSDSYSGNTIYF	TRBV5-1	TRBJ1-3	-
CASSTPNNQPQHF	TRBV6-2/TRBV6-3	TRBJ1-5	-
CSASSGDRDGYTF	TRBV20-1	TRBJ1-2	TRBD1
CASSGSDQETQYF	TRBV2	TRBJ2-5	-
CSFWTGGYTEAFF	TRBV29-1	TRBJ1-1	TRBD1
CAISEARTGFYEQYF	TRBV10-3	TRBJ2-7	-
CASSIDHGLAPYEQYF	TRBV19	TRBJ2-7	TRBD2
CASSPQKTNTEAFF	TRBV18	TRBJ1-1	-
CASSPRGGVLLDTQYF	TRBV4-2	TRBJ2-3	TRBD2
CASSWDRGDQPQHF	TRBV6-2/TRBV6-3	TRBJ1-5	TRBD1
CSAPGTGISYEQYF	TRBV20-1	TRBJ2-7	TRBD1
CASSEDGNTDTQYF	TRBV11-2	TRBJ2-3	-
CSARGQPQHF	TRBV20-1	TRBJ1-5	-
CASSTGPQHF	TRBV28	TRBJ1-5	-
CAWSAQANEKLFF	TRBV30	TRBJ1-4	-
CASSYVGQPQHF	TRBV6-5	TRBJ1-5	-
CASTLGAKYEQYF	TRBV28	TRBJ2-7	-
CASTPGLAYSYNEQFF	TRBV25-1	TRBJ2-1	TRBD2
CSARFQGTNYGYTF	TRBV20-1	TRBJ1-2	-
CASTSAPGTDTQYF	TRBV7-1	TRBJ2-3	-
CASSGTGYGEQFF	TRBV13	TRBJ2-1	TRBD1
CASSIRGTDTQYF	TRBV19	TRBJ2-3	-
CAISEGQGREKLFF	TRBV10-3	TRBJ1-4	TRBD1
CASSEALRGTYGYTF	TRBV6-1	TRBJ1-2	-
CASSSDTSYEQYF	TRBV12-3/TRBV12-4	TRBJ2-7	-
CASSWGPGLTEAFF	TRBV2	TRBJ1-1	-
CSVELHTEAFF	TRBV29-1	TRBJ1-1	-
CASSDTYSDTQYF	TRBV6-4	TRBJ2-3	-
CASSPRDGYTF	TRBV6-1	TRBJ1-2	-
CASSLSPGPYGYTF	TRBV27	TRBJ1-2	-
CASSLASTDTQYF	TRBV7-2	TRBJ2-3	-
CASSLNGGTQYF	TRBV11-3	TRBJ2-3	-
CASSLRLAESYNEQFF	TRBV28	TRBJ2-1	TRBD2
CASSPPGQGASEAFF	TRBV11-2	TRBJ1-1	TRBD1
CASSIRDRDEKLFF	TRBV18	TRBJ1-4	TRBD1
CASSQDHLRVMAEQFF	TRBV4-2	TRBJ2-1	-
CASSKKTVNSNQPQHF	TRBV21-1	TRBJ1-5	-
CASSGQPPANYGYTF	TRBV6-1	TRBJ1-2	-
CASSSGQGLAYGYTF	TRBV11-2	TRBJ1-2	TRBD1
CASSPGHSTDTQYF	TRBV11-2	TRBJ2-3	-
CASSLNRGQVNEKLFF	TRBV12-3/TRBV12-4	TRBJ1-4	TRBD1
CASSQDRSYEQYF	TRBV4-2	TRBJ2-7	-
CATKGQPVTGELFF	TRBV10-3	TRBJ2-2	TRBD1
CASSGDVRSYEQYF	TRBV2	TRBJ2-7	-
CSAKFGGYTF	TRBV20-1	TRBJ1-2	-
CASSDSWGRSTGELFF	TRBV6-4	TRBJ2-2	-
CASSDGRPEQFF	TRBV6-1	TRBJ2-1	-
CASSLQGLSATEAFF	TRBV27	TRBJ1-1	-
CATGINQPQHF	TRBV15	TRBJ1-5	-
CASSAGQTFYGYTF	TRBV2	TRBJ1-2	-
CASSINNEQFF	TRBV12-3/TRBV12-4	TRBJ2-1	-
CASSGGRIPDTQYF	TRBV5-6	TRBJ2-3	-
CSVYGTQETQYF	TRBV29-1	TRBJ2-5	-
CASSEEGGVRYF	TRBV2	TRBJ2-7	-
CSVRVGLTEAFF	TRBV29-1	TRBJ1-1	-
CASSFTASSYEQYF	TRBV28	TRBJ2-7	-
CSVQETGTYGYTF	TRBV29-1	TRBJ1-2	-
CASRNTDTQYF	TRBV7-9	TRBJ2-3	-
CAWSYGDEQFF	TRBV30	TRBJ2-1	-